These T cell receptor beta chains were read from a single sample in a study of identical twins. TCRdb fed the 5' RACE reads into MiXCR, producing one record per CDR3 protein. The sample holds roughly 200,000 distinct CDR3 sequences; 7.5% are singletons and the top ten take less than 2%. This same sample was also taken into another study, of yellow fever vaccine responses in identical twins.

The source material was memory (CD45RO+) T cells sorted from blood. Every receptor here comes from a woman under 30 in good health. CDR3s leave out the opening cysteine and the closing phenylalanine or tryptophan. Fields, in order: V gene, J gene, clone size, CDR3 protein. Clone size is given for some rows only: seen once, a few or many times, or a class if the clone is expanded.

TRBV2	TRBJ2-5	many	ASSGLGETQY
TRBV12-3/TRBV12-4	TRBJ1-1	many	AGRTGMNTEAF
TRBV29-1	TRBJ2-5	NA	SVGSGSETQY
TRBV28	TRBJ2-2	NA	ASSGSEGPTGELF
TRBV5-1	TRBJ2-1	many	ASSINGGAVNEQF
TRBV2	TRBJ2-5	many	ASKREPRGETQY
TRBV6-2/TRBV6-3	TRBJ1-5	many	ASSWDTYQPQH
TRBV7-2	TRBJ1-5	NA	ASSLYRDQPQH
TRBV6-2/TRBV6-3	TRBJ2-1	few	ASSYTASGGARAEQF
TRBV5-1	TRBJ2-6	many	ASSPDKLKANVLT
TRBV4-2	TRBJ2-3	many	ASSQEMIQAGVTDTQY
TRBV15	TRBJ2-3	many	ATSREQGGTDTQY
TRBV29-1	TRBJ2-7	NA	SVEDGGSQY
TRBV11-3	TRBJ2-1	few	ASSLGSSGMYNEQF
TRBV20-1	TRBJ2-2	many	SATLLDTGELF
TRBV6-1	TRBJ2-1	few	ASGVGVKYNEQF
TRBV4-3	TRBJ2-2	few	ASSQGNRAANTGELF
TRBV25-1	TRBJ2-3	few	ASSEDRGVKLDTQY
TRBV20-1	TRBJ2-3	NA	SAPVRTSVTDTQY
TRBV3-1	TRBJ2-5	NA	ASSQGGTNQETQY
TRBV7-6	TRBJ2-7	many	ASSLGRVDIYEQY
TRBV6-1	TRBJ2-5	NA	ATSVPSVQGAAVQETQY
TRBV28	TRBJ2-2	many	ASRMETGIGTGELF
TRBV5-1	TRBJ1-2	many	ASSSGQDYGYT
TRBV28	TRBJ2-7	NA	ASMAGGNYEQY
TRBV7-8	TRBJ1-1	NA	ASSLVVHPNTEAF
TRBV25-1	TRBJ2-7	few	ASIGQVKYEQY
TRBV10-3	TRBJ2-7	few	ATPEMTAYEQY
TRBV29-1	TRBJ1-2	many	SVSGMNYGYT
TRBV20-1	TRBJ2-2	many	SANRPGPNTGELF
TRBV6-2/TRBV6-3	TRBJ2-7	many	ASSTYTGGWGEQY
TRBV5-1	TRBJ2-7	NA	ASSDTGTGVYEQY
TRBV28	TRBJ2-4	many	ASSLFGLAKNIQY
TRBV18	TRBJ2-7	few	ASSVSSYEQY
TRBV21-1	TRBJ2-4	NA	ARGPKRELAKNIQY
TRBV3-1	TRBJ1-4	few	ASSHDRREKLF
TRBV5-1	TRBJ2-2	few	ASATEPNTGELF
TRBV5-1	TRBJ2-2	many	ASSGGESTGELF
TRBV4-1	TRBJ2-7	NA	ASSLTPRASGDYEQY